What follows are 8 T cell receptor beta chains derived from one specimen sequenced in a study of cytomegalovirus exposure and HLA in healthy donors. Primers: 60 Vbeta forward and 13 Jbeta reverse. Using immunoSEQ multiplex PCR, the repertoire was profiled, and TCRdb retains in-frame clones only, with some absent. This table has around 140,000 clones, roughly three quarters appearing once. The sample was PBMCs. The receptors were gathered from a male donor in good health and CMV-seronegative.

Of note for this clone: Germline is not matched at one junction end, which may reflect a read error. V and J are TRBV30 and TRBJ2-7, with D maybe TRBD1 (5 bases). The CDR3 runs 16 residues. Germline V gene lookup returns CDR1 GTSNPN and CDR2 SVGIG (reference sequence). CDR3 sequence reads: CAWSVPGRGSSYEQHF. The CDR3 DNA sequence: TGTGCCTGGAGTGTACCTGGAAGGGGAAGCTCCTACGAGCAGCACTTC.

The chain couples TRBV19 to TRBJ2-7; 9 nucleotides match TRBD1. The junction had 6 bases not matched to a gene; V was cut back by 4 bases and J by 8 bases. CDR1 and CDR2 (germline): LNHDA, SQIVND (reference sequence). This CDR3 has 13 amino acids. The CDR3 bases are TGTGCCAGTAGTACCTCCGGGACAGGGAAGCAGTACTTC. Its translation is CASSTSGTGKQYF.

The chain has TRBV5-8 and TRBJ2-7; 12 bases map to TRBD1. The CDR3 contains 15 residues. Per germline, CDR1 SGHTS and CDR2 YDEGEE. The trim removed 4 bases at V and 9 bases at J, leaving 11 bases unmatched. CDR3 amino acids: CASSVGTGGAEGQYF. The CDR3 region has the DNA TGTGCCAGCAGCGTGGGGACAGGGGGCGCAGAAGGGCAGTACTTC.

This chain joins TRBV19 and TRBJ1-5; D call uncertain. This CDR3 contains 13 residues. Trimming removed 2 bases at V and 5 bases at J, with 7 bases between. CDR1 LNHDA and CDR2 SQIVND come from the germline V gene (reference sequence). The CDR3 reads CASSIYSDQPQHF. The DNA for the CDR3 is TGTGCCAGTAGTATATACAGTGATCAGCCCCAGCATTTT.

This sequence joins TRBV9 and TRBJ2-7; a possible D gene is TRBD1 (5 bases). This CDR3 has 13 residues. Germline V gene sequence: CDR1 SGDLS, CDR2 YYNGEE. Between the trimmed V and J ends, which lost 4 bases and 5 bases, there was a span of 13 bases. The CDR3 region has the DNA TGTGCCAGCAGCATTACAGGTAGCAACGAGCAGTACTTC. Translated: CASSITGSNEQYF.

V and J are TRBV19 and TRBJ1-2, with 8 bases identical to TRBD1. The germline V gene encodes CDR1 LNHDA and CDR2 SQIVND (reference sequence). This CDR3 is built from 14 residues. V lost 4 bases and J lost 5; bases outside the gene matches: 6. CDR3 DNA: TGTGCCAGTAGTAGGCTGGACAGGGTTTATGGCTACACCTTC. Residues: CASSRLDRVYGYTF.

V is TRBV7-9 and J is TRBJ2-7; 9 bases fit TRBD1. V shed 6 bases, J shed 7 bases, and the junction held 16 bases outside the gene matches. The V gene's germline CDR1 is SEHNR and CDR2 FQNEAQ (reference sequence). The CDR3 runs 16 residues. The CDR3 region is CASSPLRDREEEEQYF. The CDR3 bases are TGTGCCAGCAGTCCGCTCCGGGACAGGGAAGAGGAAGAGCAGTACTTC.

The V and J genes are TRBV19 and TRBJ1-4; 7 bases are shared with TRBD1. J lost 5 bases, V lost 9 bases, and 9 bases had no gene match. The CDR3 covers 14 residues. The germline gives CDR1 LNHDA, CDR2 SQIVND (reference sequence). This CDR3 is CASRGTDQNEKLFF. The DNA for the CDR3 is TGTGCCAGCCGCGGGACAGACCAAAATGAAAAACTGTTTTTT.